Below, one TCR beta chain is given with its context. Antigen specificity is unknown. CDR1 is MNHNS, CDR2 SASEGT, per germline. There are 14 residues in the CDR3. The trim removed 5 bases at V and 7 bases at J, leaving 9 bases unmatched. This sample stems from a study of beta chain features in type 1 diabetes. cDNA synthesis used the whole RNA isolate, giving expressed TCRB sequences. Clones were read by immunoSEQ multiplex PCR, and TCRdb kept only the in-frame ones, dropping some. The repertoire consists of around 240,000 clones, with around 10% occurring once and the leading ten covering 0.03% to 0.035%. Broader study findings: Highly expressing activated T cells could be over-counted with a cDNA template.

The single heparinised draw taken from each donor contained about 120 mL of blood on average. This TCR derives from a woman in her late teens or twenties in good health. This chain connects TRBV6-1 to TRBJ2-7; 9 nucleotides match TRBD2. The sequenced sample consisted of naive CD4+ T cells from blood. The CDR3 region is CASSLSGGSGEQYF. CDR3 in DNA: TGTGCCAGCAGTCTTAGCGGGGGAAGTGGAGAGCAGTACTTC.